Sequencing of this T cell receptor beta chain was carried out in a study of cytomegalovirus exposure and HLA in healthy donors. Study overall: Unique TCRs from HLA-typed donors, 70 million to 85 million of them, were held in an early data release.

Germline values: CDR1 SGHRS, CDR2 YFSETQ. Trimming took 7 bases from V and 2 from J, leaving 6 bases between them. This CDR3 is built from 11 residues. It was with 60 Vbeta and 13 Jbeta primers that the PCR ran. Repertoires were generated with immunoSEQ multiplex PCR, while TCRdb's copy carries only in-frame clones and drops some. Its table records approximately 110,000 clones. The TCR was taken from a man younger than 30 in good health and CMV-seronegative. Source material: PBMCs. The V and J genes are TRBV5-1 and TRBJ1-1, with D unresolved. The DNA of the CDR3 is TGCGCCAGCCGAGAAAACACTGAAGCTTTCTTT. Protein: CASRENTEAFF. The full variable domain, in which reference TRBV5-1 and TRBJ1-1 provide the parts outside the CDR3, is KAGVTQTPRYLIKTRGQQVTLSCSPISGHRSVSWYQQTPGQGLQFLFEYFSETQRNKGNFPGRFSGRQFSNSRSEMNVSTLELGDSALYLCASRENTEAFFGQGTRLTVV.